This TCR beta chain was obtained from a study of radiation and T cells in renal cell carcinoma. Study-level background: Nephrectomy followed 15 Gy stereotactic body radiation by 4 weeks. General observations from the study: From baseline, blood top tumor clonotypes peaked at 2 weeks post-radiation. Pretreatment tumor biopsies were lacking, so baseline clonotypes are unknown.

For this clone: Antigen unknown.

TCRdb keeps only in-frame clones here, not all; method: immunoSEQ multiplex PCR. Among around 120,000 clones listed, roughly four fifths were seen once. The germline CDR1 and CDR2 sequences are MDHEN and SYDVKM. The CDR3 spans 13 residues. Between the trimmed V and J ends, which lost 5 bases and 5 bases, there was a span of 11 bases. Sample time point: blood 2 weeks post-SBRT. Treatment given: 15 Gy SBRT to primary tumor, nephrectomy 4 weeks later. Blood was sampled at baseline, 2 weeks and 4 weeks after SBRT. This sequence was found in a woman aged 55-75 years with renal cell carcinoma. The material was blood, obtained from a patient whose treatment included radiotherapy and nephrectomy. The genes are TRBV28 and TRBJ2-3; D tentatively fits TRBD1 or TRBD2 (5 bases each). The CDR3 here is CASSTGGIDTQYF. The CDR3 DNA reads TGTGCCAGCAGTACTGGGGGAATAGATACGCAGTATTTT.